The T cell receptor (beta chain) under discussion was sequenced for a study of cytomegalovirus exposure and HLA in healthy donors. Notes on the study in general: Across all donors, roughly uniform sequencing depth was an assumption of the presence/absence analyses.

Concerning this clone: Its matching antigen is unknown.

PCR employed 60 Vbeta and 13 Jbeta primers. The repertoire was sequenced with immunoSEQ multiplex PCR; TCRdb's copy has only in-frame clones and lacks some. The sample holds 160,000 or so clones, around four fifths seen once. V lost 6 bases and J lost 0; bases outside the gene matches: 4. The CDR3 has 16 amino acids. Per the germline V gene, CDR1 is SNHLY and CDR2 is FYNNEI. The sequence was obtained from a young man in good health and CMV-seronegative. The sample was PBMCs. The rearrangement joins TRBV2 to TRBJ2-2, with 10 bases matching TRBD2. As DNA, the CDR3 is TGTGCCAGCAGCCTACTAGCGGGGACGAACACCGGGGAGCTGTTTTTT. Translation: CASSLLAGTNTGELFF.